This T cell receptor beta chain was documented in a study of blood T cell repertoires in COVID-19. This clone appeared a single time. Repertoires were generated with immunoSEQ multiplex PCR, while TCRdb's copy carries only in-frame clones and drops some. In the table there are over 85,000 clones, around 85% of which are singletons. Germline loops: CDR1 SGHNT, CDR2 YYREEE (reference sequence). Trimming removed 3 bases from V and 6 bases from J, with 13 bases in between. CDR3 length equals 14 residues. The sample taken for sequencing was peripheral blood. The chain has TRBV5-4 and TRBJ2-1; a weak D match, TRBD2 (5 bases). The receptor was isolated from a man aged 50-60 years with acute or convalescent COVID-19. The CDR3 coding sequence is TGTGCCAGCAGCTACGAAGAGGGTTTCAATGAGCAGTTCTTC. Translating gives CASSYEEGFNEQFF.